This TCR beta chain was sequenced in a study of blood T cell repertoires in COVID-19. Study at large: The United States, Italy and Spain supplied acute and convalescent COVID-19 samples. T cells, B-cell-depleted T cells, or PBMCs provided the cDNA or gDNA that served as material.

J lost 4 bases, V lost 10 bases, and 9 bases had no gene match. The CDR3 runs to 15 residues. The germline gives CDR1 ENHRY, CDR2 SYGVKD. Per the authors' pipeline: Reference gene primer amplification yielded estimated nucleated cell counts. Method: immunoSEQ multiplex PCR; TCRdb's copy keeps in-frame clones and lacks some. V, J and clone size are those of that table, while D and trimming were read from the DNA. The sample lists 75,000 to 95,000 clones, roughly 80% occurring once. V gene TRBV10-3 combines with J gene TRBJ1-5; 11 bases map to TRBD1. This TCR was sampled from a man in his sixties with COVID-19, enrolled during active disease. Material for sequencing was peripheral blood. The CDR3 region has the DNA TGTGCCACCGTCTCCGGGACAGGGGGAAATCAGCCCCAGCATTTT. Amino acids: CATVSGTGGNQPQHF.